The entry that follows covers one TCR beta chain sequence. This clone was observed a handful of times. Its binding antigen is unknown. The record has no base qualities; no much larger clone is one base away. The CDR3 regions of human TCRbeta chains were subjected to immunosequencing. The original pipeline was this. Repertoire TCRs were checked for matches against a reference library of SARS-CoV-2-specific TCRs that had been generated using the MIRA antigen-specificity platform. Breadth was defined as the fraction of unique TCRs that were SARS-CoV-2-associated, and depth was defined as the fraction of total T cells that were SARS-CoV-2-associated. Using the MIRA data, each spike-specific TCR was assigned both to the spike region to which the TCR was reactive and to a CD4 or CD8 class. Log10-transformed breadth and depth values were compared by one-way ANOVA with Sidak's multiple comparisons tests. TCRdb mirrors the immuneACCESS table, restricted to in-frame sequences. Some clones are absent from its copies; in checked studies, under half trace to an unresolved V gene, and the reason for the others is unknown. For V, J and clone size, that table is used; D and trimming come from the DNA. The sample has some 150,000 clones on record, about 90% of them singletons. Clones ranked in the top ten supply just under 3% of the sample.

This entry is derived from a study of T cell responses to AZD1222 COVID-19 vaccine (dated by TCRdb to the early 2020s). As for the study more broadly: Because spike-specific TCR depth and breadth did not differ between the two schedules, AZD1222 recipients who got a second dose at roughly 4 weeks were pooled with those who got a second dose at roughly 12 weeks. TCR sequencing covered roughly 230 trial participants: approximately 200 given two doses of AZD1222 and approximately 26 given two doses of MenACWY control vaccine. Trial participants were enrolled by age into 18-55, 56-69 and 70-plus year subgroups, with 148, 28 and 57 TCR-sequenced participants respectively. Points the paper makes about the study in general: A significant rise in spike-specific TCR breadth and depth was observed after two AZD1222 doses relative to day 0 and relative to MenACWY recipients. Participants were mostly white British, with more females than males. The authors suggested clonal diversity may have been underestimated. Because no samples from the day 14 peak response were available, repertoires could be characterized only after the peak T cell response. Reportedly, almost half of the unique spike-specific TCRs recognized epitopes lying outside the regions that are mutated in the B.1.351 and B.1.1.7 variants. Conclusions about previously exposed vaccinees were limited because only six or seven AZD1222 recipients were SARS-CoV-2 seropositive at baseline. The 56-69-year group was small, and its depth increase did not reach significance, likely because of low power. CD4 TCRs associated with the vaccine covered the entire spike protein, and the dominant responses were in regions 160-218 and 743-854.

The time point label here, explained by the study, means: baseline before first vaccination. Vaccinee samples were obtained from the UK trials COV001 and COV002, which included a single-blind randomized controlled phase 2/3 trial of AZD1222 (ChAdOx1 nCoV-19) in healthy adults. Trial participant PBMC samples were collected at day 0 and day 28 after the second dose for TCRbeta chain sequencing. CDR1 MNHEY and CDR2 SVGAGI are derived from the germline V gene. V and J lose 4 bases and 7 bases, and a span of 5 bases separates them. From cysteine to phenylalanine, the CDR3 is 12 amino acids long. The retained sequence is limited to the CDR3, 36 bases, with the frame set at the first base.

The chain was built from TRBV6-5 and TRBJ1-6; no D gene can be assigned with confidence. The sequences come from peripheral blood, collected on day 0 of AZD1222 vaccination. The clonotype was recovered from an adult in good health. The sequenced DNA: TGTGCCAGCAGTTCCTCCAATTCACCCCTCCACTTT. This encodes CASSSSNSPLHF.